The 13 T cell receptor beta chains reported below all come from one sample, sequenced in a study of cytomegalovirus exposure and HLA in healthy donors. PCR primers comprised 60 Vbeta and 13 Jbeta primers. Some clones are missing from TCRdb's copy, which holds only in-frame ones; the method was immunoSEQ multiplex PCR. The table for this sample gives approximately 130,000 clones. Sequencing was performed on PBMCs. The receptor set was obtained from a woman aged 55-75 years in good health and CMV-seronegative.

The chain combines TRBV2 with TRBJ2-2; a weak D match, TRBD2 (6 bases). V lost 11 bases and J lost 0, with 10 bases in between. Germline CDR1 SNHLY, CDR2 FYNNEI. The CDR3 sequence is 13 residues long. The CDR3 nucleotides are TGTGCCGGACTATACACGAACACCGGGGAGCTGTTTTTT. The encoded protein is CAGLYTNTGELFF.

This rearrangement joins TRBV6-4 to TRBJ2-1, with 8 bases matching TRBD2. The germline gives CDR1 MRHNA, CDR2 SNTAGT. With V trimmed by 6 bases and J by 1 base, 5 bases remained unmatched. The CDR3 contains 15 residues. CDR3 in amino acids: CASRARGASYNEQFF. CDR3 nucleotide sequence: TGTGCCAGCAGGGCGCGGGGGGCTTCCTACAATGAGCAGTTCTTC.

This rearrangement joins TRBV6-6 to TRBJ1-3; the D gene is possibly TRBD1 (5 bases). Germline V gene sequence: CDR1 MNHNY, CDR2 SVGAGI (reference sequence). V was cut by 7 bases and J by 2 bases, with 9 bases left in between. This CDR3 region has 13 residues. The CDR3 DNA reads as TGTGCCAGCACGGTAGGGGCTGGAAACACCATATATTTT. It is translated as CASTVGAGNTIYF.

The rearrangement joins TRBV7-8 to TRBJ1-2, with 8 nucleotides matching TRBD1. Trimming took 5 bases from V and 2 from J; bases not matched to a gene: 4. Germline CDR1 and CDR2: SGHVS and FQNEAQ. This CDR3 is 14 amino acids long. The CDR3 loop is CASSQRTGNYGYTF. The CDR3 DNA is TGTGCCAGCAGCCAACGGACAGGGAACTATGGCTACACCTTC.

V gene TRBV6-5 combines with J gene TRBJ2-5; D gene uncertain. The CDR3 has 15 residues. V lost 0 bases and J lost 4, with 12 bases in between. Germline loops: CDR1 MNHEY, CDR2 SVGAGI. In DNA form, the CDR3 reads TGTGCCAGCAGTTACTCGTATTCCGGGTCAGAGACCCAGTACTTC. This gives the protein CASSYSYSGSETQYF.

The V call is TRBV5-6, the J call TRBJ2-5; possible D gene TRBD2, 6 bases. V was clipped by 0 bases and J by 5 bases, with 11 bases between them. The CDR3 loop spans 14 amino acids. Germline V lookup: CDR1 SGHDT, CDR2 YYEEEE. The CDR3 sequence is CASSLEGGWETQYF. In DNA, the CDR3 is TGTGCCAGCAGCTTGGAGGGAGGTTGGGAGACCCAGTACTTC.

The V and J genes are TRBV15 and TRBJ2-1, with a tentative D call TRBD1 (5 bases). With 3 bases removed from V and 1 base from J, the gap between germline ends came to 10 bases. Germline CDR1 is LNHNV and CDR2 is YYDKDF (reference sequence). The CDR3 totals 15 residues. The CDR3, as DNA: TGTGCCACCAGCAGCAGGGTTTCTTCCTACAATGAGCAGTTCTTC. It specifies CATSSRVSSYNEQFF.

This sequence joins TRBV6-6 and TRBJ1-4, with 8 bases that match TRBD1. The CDR3 has 14 amino acids. With 5 bases clipped from V and 8 bases from J, the junction kept 7 bases outside the gene matches. Germline values: CDR1 MNHNY, CDR2 SVGAGI (reference sequence). CDR3 residues: CASSADRVQEKLFF. CDR3 nucleotide sequence: TGTGCCAGCAGTGCGGACAGGGTACAGGAAAAACTGTTTTTT.

This chain uses TRBV5-8 with TRBJ2-3; D is unresolved. CDR3 length: 14 amino acids. The V end lost 1 base, the J end lost 7 bases, and 13 bases lay between the germline ends. Germline V gives CDR1 SGHTS, CDR2 YDEGEE. The CDR3, as DNA: TGTGCCAGCAGCTTGACCACATCCGTTAATACGCAGTATTTT. Protein product: CASSLTTSVNTQYF.

Written as DNA, the CDR3 is TGTGCCAGCAGGACAGGTGGCCAAGAGACCCAGTACTTC. This sequence encodes CASRTGGQETQYF. The V call is TRBV2, the J call TRBJ2-5, with D perhaps TRBD1 (6 bases). The length of the CDR3 is 13 residues. Germline values: CDR1 SNHLY, CDR2 FYNNEI. V was trimmed by 6 bases and J by 1 base, leaving 9 bases between them.

The gene calls are TRBV4-1 and TRBJ2-7; TRBD1 is a possible D gene (5 bases). V lost 1 base, J lost 3 bases, and 13 bases lay in between. The CDR3 length is 15 residues. Germline loops: CDR1 MGHRA, CDR2 YSYEKL. The DNA of the CDR3 is TGCGCCAGCAGCCAAGCGCCAGGGATCCTCTACGAGCAGTACTTC. Translation: CASSQAPGILYEQYF.

The V call is TRBV5-4, the J call TRBJ2-5, with 10 positions matching TRBD1. Per the germline V gene, CDR1 is SGHNT and CDR2 is YYREEE (reference sequence). The CDR3 consists of 16 residues. V dropped 4 bases and J dropped 5; count of bases not matched to a gene: 11. The CDR3 DNA reads TGTGCCAGCAGCCGGGGGGCGACAGGGGGCGTCGAGACCCAGTACTTC. Amino acids: CASSRGATGGVETQYF.

The chain's CDR3 is CASSIWTGDNEKLFF. The CDR3 nucleotides are TGTGCCAGTAGTATTTGGACAGGCGACAATGAAAAACTGTTTTTT. The chain links TRBV19 to TRBJ1-4, with 7 bases fitting TRBD1. This CDR3 has 15 residues. J lost 5 bases, V lost 3 bases, and 6 bases had no gene match. The germline gives CDR1 LNHDA, CDR2 SQIVND (reference sequence).